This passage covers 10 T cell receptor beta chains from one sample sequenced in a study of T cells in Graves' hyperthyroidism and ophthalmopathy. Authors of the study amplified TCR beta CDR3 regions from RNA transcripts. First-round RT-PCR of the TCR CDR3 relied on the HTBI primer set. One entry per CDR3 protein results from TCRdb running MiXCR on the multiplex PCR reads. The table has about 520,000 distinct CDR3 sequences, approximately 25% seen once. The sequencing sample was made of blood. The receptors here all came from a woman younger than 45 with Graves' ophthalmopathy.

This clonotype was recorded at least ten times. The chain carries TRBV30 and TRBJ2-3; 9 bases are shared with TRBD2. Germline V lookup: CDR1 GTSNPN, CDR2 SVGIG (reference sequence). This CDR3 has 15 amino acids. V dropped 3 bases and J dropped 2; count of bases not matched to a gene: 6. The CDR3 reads CAWSQRGAYTDTQYF. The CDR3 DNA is TGTGCCTGGAGCCAGCGGGGGGCCTACACAGATACGCAGTATTTT.

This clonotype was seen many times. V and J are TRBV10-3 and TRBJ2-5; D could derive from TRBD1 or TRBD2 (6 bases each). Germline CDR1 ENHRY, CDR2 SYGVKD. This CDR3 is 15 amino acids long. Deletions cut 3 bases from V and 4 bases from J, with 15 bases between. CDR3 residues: CAISDLGGLSETQYF. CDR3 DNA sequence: TGTGCCATCAGTGACCTAGGGGGGCTCTCAGAGACCCAGTACTTC.

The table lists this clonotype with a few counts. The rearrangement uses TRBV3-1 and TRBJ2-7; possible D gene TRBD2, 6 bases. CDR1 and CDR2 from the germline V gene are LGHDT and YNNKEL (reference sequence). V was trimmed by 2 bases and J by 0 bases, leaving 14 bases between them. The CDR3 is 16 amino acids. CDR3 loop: CASSQPSGGLSYEQYF. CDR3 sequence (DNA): TGTGCCAGCAGCCAACCCTCCGGAGGGCTCTCCTACGAGCAGTACTTC.

CDR3 sequence: CASSLTGGDNIQYF. The DNA of the CDR3 is TGTGCCAGCAGTTTGACAGGGGGGGATAACATTCAGTACTTC. The chain combines TRBV12-3 or TRBV12-4 with TRBJ2-4, with 9 bases matching TRBD1. The junction had 4 bases not matched to a gene; V was cut back by 3 bases and J by 7 bases. CDR3 size: 14 residues.

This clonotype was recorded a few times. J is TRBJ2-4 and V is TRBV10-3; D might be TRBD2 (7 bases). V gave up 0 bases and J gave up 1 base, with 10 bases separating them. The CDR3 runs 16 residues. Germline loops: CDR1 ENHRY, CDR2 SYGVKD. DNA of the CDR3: TGTGCCATCAGTGAGTCTCGGGGGGCGGCCAAAAACATTCAGTACTTC. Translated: CAISESRGAAKNIQYF.

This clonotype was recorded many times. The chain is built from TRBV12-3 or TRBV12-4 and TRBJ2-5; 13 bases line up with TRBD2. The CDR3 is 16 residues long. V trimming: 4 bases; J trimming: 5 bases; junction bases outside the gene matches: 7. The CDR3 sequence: CASSWTSGGTGETQYF. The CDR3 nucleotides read TGTGCCAGCAGTTGGACTAGCGGGGGAACAGGGGAGACCCAGTACTTC.

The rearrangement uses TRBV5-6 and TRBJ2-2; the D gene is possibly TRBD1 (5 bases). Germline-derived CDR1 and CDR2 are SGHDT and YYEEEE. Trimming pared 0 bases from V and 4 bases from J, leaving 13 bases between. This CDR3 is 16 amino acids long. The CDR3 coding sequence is TGTGCCAGCAGCTTGGCGGCAGGCCAGGGCACCGGGGAGCTGTTTTTT. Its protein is CASSLAAGQGTGELFF.

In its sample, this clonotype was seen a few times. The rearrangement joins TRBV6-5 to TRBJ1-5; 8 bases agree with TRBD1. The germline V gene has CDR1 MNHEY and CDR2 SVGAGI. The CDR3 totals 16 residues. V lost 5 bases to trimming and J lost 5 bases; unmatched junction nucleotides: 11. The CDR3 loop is CASSNRDRPGDQPQHF. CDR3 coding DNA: TGTGCCAGCAGTAACCGGGACAGGCCTGGGGATCAGCCCCAGCATTTT.

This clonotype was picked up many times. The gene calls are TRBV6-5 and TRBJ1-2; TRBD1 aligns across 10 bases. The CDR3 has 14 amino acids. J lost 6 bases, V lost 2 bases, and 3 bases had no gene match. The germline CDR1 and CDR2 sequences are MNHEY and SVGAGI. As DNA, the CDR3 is TGTGCCAGCAGTTACGACAGGGGGCAGGATGGCTACACCTTC. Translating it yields CASSYDRGQDGYTF.

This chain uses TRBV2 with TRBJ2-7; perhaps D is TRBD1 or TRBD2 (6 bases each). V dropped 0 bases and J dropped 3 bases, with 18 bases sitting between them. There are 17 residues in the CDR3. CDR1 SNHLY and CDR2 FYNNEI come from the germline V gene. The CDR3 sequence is CASSEAPAGRGGYEQYF. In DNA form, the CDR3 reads TGTGCCAGCAGTGAAGCCCCTGCGGGCAGGGGAGGCTACGAGCAGTACTTC. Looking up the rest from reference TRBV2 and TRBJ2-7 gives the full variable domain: EPEVTQTPSHQVTQMGQEVILRCVPISNHLYFYWYRQILGQKVEFLVSFYNNEISEKSEIFDDQFSVERPDGSNFTLKIRSTKLEDSAMYFCASSEAPAGRGGYEQYFGPGTRLTVT.